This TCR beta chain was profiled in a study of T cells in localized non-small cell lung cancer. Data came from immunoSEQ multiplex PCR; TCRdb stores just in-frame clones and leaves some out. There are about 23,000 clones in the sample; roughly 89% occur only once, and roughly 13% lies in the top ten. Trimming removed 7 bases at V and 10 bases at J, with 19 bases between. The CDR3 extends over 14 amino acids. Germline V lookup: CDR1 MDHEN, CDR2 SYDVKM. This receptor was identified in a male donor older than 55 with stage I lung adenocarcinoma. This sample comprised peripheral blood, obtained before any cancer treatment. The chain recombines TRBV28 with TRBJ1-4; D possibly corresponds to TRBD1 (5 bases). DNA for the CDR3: TGTGCCAGCACTTTCCAGGGCCCTGAGGGAAAACTGTTTTTT. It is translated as CASTFQGPEGKLFF.